This T cell receptor (beta chain) emerged from a study of blood T cell repertoires in COVID-19. Only in-frame clones appear in the TCRdb table, and some are missing; sequencing was by immunoSEQ multiplex PCR. The data hold 250,000 or so clones, with approximately 83% observed a single time. The CDR3 covers 14 residues. Germline loops: CDR1 SGHAT, CDR2 FQDESV (reference sequence). Trimming took 5 bases from V and 4 from J; bases not matched to a gene: 5. The sequencing sample was made of PBMCs or T cells enriched from blood (not recorded which). The V and J genes are TRBV11-1 and TRBJ1-1, with 9 bases aligning to TRBD1. This sequence originates from a woman in her forties or fifties who had recovered from COVID-19. This CDR3 is CASSARQGVTEAFF. The CDR3 DNA sequence: TGTGCCAGCAGCGCAAGACAGGGGGTCACTGAAGCTTTCTTT.